A single sample is the source of the 10 T cell receptor beta chains below, sequenced in a study of cytomegalovirus exposure and HLA in healthy donors. Repertoires were generated with immunoSEQ multiplex PCR, while TCRdb's copy carries only in-frame clones and drops some. The table records hundreds of thousands of clones, roughly 84% of them present only once. The sequenced sample was PBMCs. These receptors came from a woman in her late teens or twenties in good health and CMV-seropositive.

The gene calls are TRBV29-1 and TRBJ2-7, with D hard to call. Trimming removed 2 bases from V and 2 bases from J, with 7 bases in between. The CDR3 runs 12 residues. Germline V gene data show CDR1 as SQVTM and CDR2 as ANQGSEA. This CDR3 reads CSVERGPYEQYF. The DNA for the CDR3 is TGCAGCGTTGAACGCGGCCCCTACGAGCAGTACTTC.

J is TRBJ1-5 and V is TRBV7-9; TRBD1 aligns across 7 bases. CDR1 and CDR2 from the germline V gene are SEHNR and FQNEAQ (reference sequence). The ends lost 0 bases at V and 5 bases at J; junction bases unmatched: 10. The CDR3 is 17 amino acids. CDR3 residues: CASSLALEQGLHQPQHF. Here the CDR3 DNA reads TGTGCCAGCAGCTTAGCTTTAGAACAGGGGCTTCATCAGCCCCAGCATTTT. Supplemented by reference TRBV7-9 and TRBJ1-5, the full variable domain reads DTGVSQNPRHKITKRGQNVTFRCDPISEHNRLYWYRQTLGQGPEFLTYFQNEAQLEKSRLLSDRFSAERPKGSFSTLEIQRTEQGDSAMYLCASSLALEQGLHQPQHFGDGTRLSIL.

The chain is built from TRBV30 and TRBJ2-7, with D maybe TRBD2 (6 bases). V lost 2 bases to trimming and J lost 4 bases, with 12 bases between them. Germline V gives CDR1 GTSNPN, CDR2 SVGIG (reference sequence). This CDR3 contains 13 residues. CDR3 amino acids: CAWSPLGGYEQYF. Written as DNA, the CDR3 is TGTGCCTGGAGTCCCCTGGGGGGTTACGAGCAGTACTTC.

The rearrangement uses TRBV28 and TRBJ2-5; D possibly corresponds to TRBD1 (6 bases). Between the trimmed V and J ends, which lost 7 bases and 1 base, there was a span of 16 bases. The germline V gene encodes CDR1 MDHEN and CDR2 SYDVKM. The CDR3 has 15 residues. This CDR3 is CASTTDRWGQETQYF. In nucleotides, the CDR3 is TGTGCCAGCACCACCGACAGGTGGGGCCAAGAGACCCAGTACTTC.

The chain is built from TRBV7-9 and TRBJ2-2, with D tentatively TRBD2 (6 bases). The CDR3 is 14 residues long. In germline, CDR1 is SEHNR, CDR2 FQNEAQ (reference sequence). Trimming pared 2 bases from V and 10 bases from J, leaving 14 bases between. This CDR3 is CASSLFAGSQELFF. The CDR3 nucleotides are TGTGCCAGCAGCTTATTTGCGGGGTCGCAGGAGCTGTTTTTT.

This chain links TRBV12-5 with TRBJ2-5; maybe TRBD1 (5 bases). This CDR3 contains 16 residues. With 0 bases removed from V and 2 bases from J, the gap between germline ends came to 13 bases. Per germline, CDR1 LGHNT and CDR2 FRNRAP. The CDR3 nucleotides read TGTGCTAGTGGTTTGGTACGGGCAGGGCCTCAAGAGACCCAGTACTTC. Residues: CASGLVRAGPQETQYF.

The CDR3 region is CATWTGGGEKLFF. The DNA of the CDR3 is TGTGCCACCTGGACAGGCGGAGGTGAAAAACTGTTTTTT. V and J are TRBV10-3 and TRBJ1-4, with TRBD1 matching over 7 bases. This CDR3 is 13 amino acids long. With 10 bases clipped from V and 7 bases from J, the junction kept 9 bases outside the gene matches. Germline CDR1 reads ENHRY; CDR2 reads SYGVKD.

This clone was seen just once. The chain employs TRBV27 and TRBJ2-1, with 8 positions matching TRBD2. CDR1 MNHEY and CDR2 SMNVEV come from the germline V gene (reference sequence). V lost 5 bases and J lost 10; bases outside the gene matches: 7. The CDR3 runs to 13 residues. CDR3 residues: CASSPTLAGEQFF. DNA of the CDR3: TGTGCCAGCAGTCCTACTTTAGCGGGGGAGCAGTTCTTC.

The chain is built from TRBV27 and TRBJ2-4; D possibly corresponds to TRBD1 (5 bases). Trimming stripped 0 bases from V and 7 bases from J, with 13 bases between. This CDR3 comprises 15 residues. CDR1 and CDR2 (germline): MNHEY, SMNVEV (reference sequence). The CDR3 protein is CASSLSVARANIQYF. The CDR3 DNA sequence: TGTGCCAGCAGTTTATCCGTAGCCAGGGCTAACATTCAGTACTTC.

V usage is TRBV5-1 and J usage is TRBJ1-2; the D is unclear. The V and J ends lost 1 base and 6 bases respectively, with 10 bases between them. Per the germline V gene, CDR1 is SGHRS and CDR2 is YFSETQ. The CDR3 totals 13 residues. In DNA, the CDR3 is TGCGCCAGCAGCTTGAGAAGAAGCGATGGCTACACCTTC. It encodes CASSLRRSDGYTF.